This TCR beta chain was recorded in a study of identical twins. In its sample, this clonotype was seen many times. Its antigen is currently unknown. Whole-study results and caveats: The analysis was cross-sectional rather than longitudinal within donors.

MiXCR was run by TCRdb on the 5' RACE reads, yielding one entry per CDR3 protein. The data show 450,000 to 650,000 distinct CDR3 sequences, more than 9% seen once. The CDR3 has 13 amino acids. This sample was shared with a second study, whose subject was yellow fever vaccine responses in identical twins.

J is TRBJ2-7 and V is TRBV21-1. TRBV21-1 is deemed a pseudogene. The sequence derives from a woman younger than 35 in good health. The sample comprised PBMCs. The CDR3 bases are TGTGCCAGCACCTCTCCGACCCCCTACGAGCAGTACTTC. Its translation: CASTSPTPYEQYF.